Each of the 14 T cell receptor beta chains below was sequenced from the same sample in a study of cytomegalovirus exposure and HLA in healthy donors. The PCR used 60 Vbeta and 13 Jbeta primers. Generated by immunoSEQ multiplex PCR, the TCRdb table keeps only in-frame clones and is missing some. This repertoire shows more than 95,000 clones, roughly 77% found once; its top ten account for approximately 1.1%. Material for sequencing was PBMCs. The receptor set was obtained from a woman younger than 45 in good health and CMV-seronegative.

This chain uses TRBV6-4 with TRBJ2-1; TRBD2 might be the D (6 bases). Between the trimmed V and J ends, which lost 3 bases and 3 bases, there was a span of 12 bases. Germline CDR1 MRHNA, CDR2 SNTAGT. This CDR3 has 15 amino acids. The CDR3 nucleotides are TGTGCCAGCAGTGATGTCGGGACTGGCTACAATGAGCAGTTCTTC. The encoded protein is CASSDVGTGYNEQFF.

The chain couples TRBV4-1 to TRBJ2-3; possible D gene TRBD2, 5 bases. Germline V gene lookup returns CDR1 MGHRA and CDR2 YSYEKL. There are 14 residues in the CDR3. The V gene lost 7 bases and the J gene lost 2 bases, with 13 bases spanning the gap. CDR3 protein: CASKGLGFTDTQYF. DNA for the CDR3: TGCGCCAGCAAAGGACTCGGCTTCACAGATACGCAGTATTTT.

The rearrangement joins TRBV4-1 to TRBJ2-7, with 9 bases aligning to TRBD2. V lost 2 bases, J lost 0 bases, and 8 bases stayed unmatched. CDR3 length: 17 residues. CDR1 and CDR2 (germline): MGHRA, YSYEKL. The CDR3 loop is CASSQNRLAAHSYEQYF. CDR3 bases: TGCGCCAGCAGCCAAAATCGACTAGCGGCCCACTCCTACGAGCAGTACTTC.

This chain uses TRBV25-1 with TRBJ1-2; 7 nucleotides match TRBD1. V was clipped by 2 bases and J by 4 bases; unmatched bases: 10. This CDR3 contains 16 residues. The V gene's germline CDR1 is MGHDK and CDR2 SYGVNS. The CDR3 reads CASSEGSGGFFYGYTF. The CDR3 coding sequence is TGTGCCAGCAGTGAAGGGTCAGGGGGTTTTTTCTATGGCTACACCTTC.

The genes are TRBV5-1 and TRBJ2-1; 16 bases agree with TRBD2. The V gene's germline CDR1 is SGHRS and CDR2 YFSETQ. The CDR3 has 18 residues. J lost 0 bases, V lost 5 bases, and 5 bases had no gene match. Here the CDR3 reads CASRQGLAGGSSYNEQFF. In DNA form, the CDR3 reads TGCGCCAGCAGGCAGGGACTAGCGGGGGGGAGCTCCTACAATGAGCAGTTCTTC. Full variable domain (outside the CDR3, taken from reference TRBV5-1 and TRBJ2-1): KAGVTQTPRYLIKTRGQQVTLSCSPISGHRSVSWYQQTPGQGLQFLFEYFSETQRNKGNFPGRFSGRQFSNSRSEMNVSTLELGDSALYLCASRQGLAGGSSYNEQFFGPGTRLTVL.

The table lists this clone with a count of one. The chain employs TRBV6-5 and TRBJ2-1; 9 positions agree with TRBD1. Germline V gene data show CDR1 as MNHEY and CDR2 as SVGAGI. V shed 5 bases and J 10 bases; nucleotides not matched to a gene: 12. The CDR3 covers 15 residues. CDR3 bases: TGTGCCAGCAGTCGAAGACCGGGACAGGGACGGGAGCAGTTCTTC. It codes for CASSRRPGQGREQFF.

The CDR3 region is CASSSTGGPGNIQYF. CDR3 sequence (DNA): TGTGCCAGCAGCTCTACAGGGGGGCCCGGGAACATTCAGTACTTC. The V call is TRBV7-3, the J call TRBJ2-4, with TRBD1 identical over 8 bases. Germline CDR1 is SGHTA and CDR2 is FQGTGA. Unmatched junction bases numbered 9, after V lost 4 bases and J lost 7 bases. The CDR3 is 15 residues long.

The chain couples TRBV5-6 to TRBJ2-3; no reliable D call. Per germline, CDR1 SGHDT and CDR2 YYEEEE. Between the trimmed V and J ends, which lost 3 bases and 0 bases, there was a span of 11 bases. CDR3 size: 15 residues. In nucleotides, the CDR3 is TGTGCCAGCAGCTATGGCTTTCCTAGCACAGATACGCAGTATTTT. This translates into CASSYGFPSTDTQYF.

CDR3 DNA sequence: TGCGCCAGCAGCCAAGATTGGGGGGAGGCGGGAGGGACCCAGTACTTC. Its translation is CASSQDWGEAGGTQYF. This chain links TRBV4-3 with TRBJ2-5; 8 bases map to TRBD2. V trimming: 0 bases; J trimming: 7 bases; junction bases outside the gene matches: 10. The germline CDR1 and CDR2 sequences are LGHNA and YSLEER. The CDR3 has 16 residues.

The V and J genes are TRBV4-1 and TRBJ2-7; 8 bases line up with TRBD2. V was pared by 4 bases and J by 9 bases, with 11 bases of the junction left unmatched. This CDR3 is built from 14 residues. The germline V gene encodes CDR1 MGHRA and CDR2 YSYEKL. The CDR3 spells CASSLGLAGAGQYF. CDR3 coding DNA: TGCGCCAGCAGCCTAGGACTAGCTGGCGCTGGGCAGTACTTC.

The rearrangement joins TRBV7-3 to TRBJ2-1; D may be TRBD2 (5 bases). Trimming removed 8 bases from V and 1 base from J, with 12 bases in between. This CDR3 is 14 amino acids long. Germline CDR1 is SGHTA and CDR2 is FQGTGA. CDR3 in amino acids: CASGKGGSYNEQFF. The CDR3 nucleotides read TGTGCCAGCGGTAAGGGCGGGTCCTACAATGAGCAGTTCTTC.

To note about this clone: In the same sample, other DNA sequences code for this CDR3. The chain carries TRBV13 and TRBJ2-7; 14 bases match TRBD2. V lost 5 bases to trimming and J lost 4 bases; unmatched junction nucleotides: 4. Per germline, CDR1 PRHDT and CDR2 FYEKMQ (reference sequence). There are 15 residues in the CDR3. The CDR3 DNA follows: TGTGCCAGCAGCCCCAGGACTAGCGGGAGGTACGAGCAGTACTTC. Translating gives CASSPRTSGRYEQYF.

Of note for this clone: Additional DNA sequences in this sample encode the identical CDR3. For the CDR3, the DNA is TGTGCCAGCAGCTTAGGTTCCGATAGGGGTGAAAAACTGTTTTTT. It specifies CASSLGSDRGEKLFF. The chain links TRBV7-9 to TRBJ1-4; D possibly corresponds to TRBD1 (5 bases). CDR1 and CDR2 (germline): SEHNR, FQNEAQ (reference sequence). This CDR3 is built from 15 residues. The germline V and J ends were trimmed by 1 base and 7 bases, with 13 bases remaining between them. Based on the CDR3 plus reference TRBV7-9 and TRBJ1-4, the full variable domain is DTGVSQNPRHKITKRGQNVTFRCDPISEHNRLYWYRQTLGQGPEFLTYFQNEAQLEKSRLLSDRFSAERPKGSFSTLEIQRTEQGDSAMYLCASSLGSDRGEKLFFGSGTQLSVL.

The chain joins TRBV5-4 to TRBJ1-2, with a possible D match to TRBD1 (6 bases). The CDR3 runs 16 residues. Germline CDR1 reads SGHNT; CDR2 reads YYREEE (reference sequence). Between the trimmed V and J ends, which lost 4 bases and 4 bases, there was a span of 20 bases. CDR3 nucleotides: TGTGCCAGCAGCCCCCTCGGACCAGGGGAGATCTATGGCTACACCTTC. This encodes CASSPLGPGEIYGYTF.